The 24 T cell receptor beta chains listed next were all sequenced from one sample in a study of T cell changes during pregnancy in multiple sclerosis. Produced via immunoSEQ multiplex PCR; TCRdb's table is partial and in-frame only. Here the sample spans under 70,000 clones, 91% being singletons. This sample comprised peripheral blood, obtained after pregnancy. These receptors were taken from a female donor in good health, enrolled as a control in a pregnancy study.

This chain joins TRBV5-1 and TRBJ2-2; the match to TRBD1 covers 7 bases. With V trimmed by 5 bases and J by 2 bases, 6 bases remained unmatched. The germline gives CDR1 SGHRS, CDR2 YFSETQ. This CDR3 spans 15 amino acids. The CDR3 region has the DNA TGCGCCAGCAGTCGACAGGGCGGAAACACCGGGGAGCTGTTTTTT. Protein: CASSRQGGNTGELFF.

This chain joins TRBV5-1 and TRBJ2-5, with TRBD2 matching over 13 bases. This CDR3 contains 14 residues. CDR1 SGHRS and CDR2 YFSETQ come from the germline V gene. The V and J ends lost 8 bases and 5 bases, in that order; junction bases with no gene match: 6. CDR3 sequence reads: CASKLAGGPETQYF. CDR3 coding DNA: TGCGCCAGTAAACTAGCGGGGGGGCCGGAGACCCAGTACTTC.

The rearrangement uses TRBV9 and TRBJ1-1; D is ambiguous. The germline CDR1 and CDR2 sequences are SGDLS and YYNGEE. Trimming cost V 4 bases and J 5 bases, with 3 bases left between them. The CDR3 is 10 amino acids. CDR3 DNA: TGTGCCAGCAGCCCGACTGAAGCTTTCTTT. It encodes CASSPTEAFF.

This clone has only one observation. This chain connects TRBV5-1 to TRBJ1-2; the match to TRBD1 covers 7 bases. Germline loops: CDR1 SGHRS, CDR2 YFSETQ. The CDR3 sequence is 14 residues long. V gave up 3 bases and J gave up 2 bases; unmatched junction bases: 4. CDR3 sequence reads: CASSSPTGNYGYTF. The CDR3 DNA is TGCGCCAGCAGCTCGCCGACAGGGAACTATGGCTACACCTTC.

The V and J genes are TRBV7-3 and TRBJ1-2; D remains unclear. The length of the CDR3 is 15 residues. Per the germline V gene, CDR1 is SGHTA and CDR2 is FQGTGA. Trimming took off 5 bases at V and 4 bases at J, with 17 bases between the two ends. CDR3 loop: CASSRGLGVPYGYTF. The CDR3 DNA sequence: TGTGCCAGCAGCCGAGGATTGGGAGTCCCCTATGGCTACACCTTC.

This clone showed up just a few times. The chain carries TRBV30 and TRBJ1-1; perhaps TRBD1 as D (5 bases). The CDR3 length is 11 residues. Germline CDR1 is GTSNPN and CDR2 is SVGIG (reference sequence). V was trimmed by 4 bases and J by 3 bases, leaving 6 bases between them. CDR3 nucleotide sequence: TGTGCCTGGACAGGGTACACTGAAGCTTTCTTT. Protein product: CAWTGYTEAFF.

This clone was seen just once. The V and J genes are TRBV2 and TRBJ1-2, with 10 bases matching TRBD1. Unmatched junction bases numbered 0, after V lost 4 bases and J lost 7 bases. The CDR3 spans 12 residues. Germline V gene lookup returns CDR1 SNHLY and CDR2 FYNNEI. In DNA, the CDR3 is TGTGCCAGCAGTGGACAGGGGGCTGGCTACACCTTC. Translation: CASSGQGAGYTF. The full variable domain, with the rest looked up from reference TRBV2 and TRBJ1-2, is EPEVTQTPSHQVTQMGQEVILRCVPISNHLYFYWYRQILGQKVEFLVSFYNNEISEKSEIFDDQFSVERPDGSNFTLKIRSTKLEDSAMYFCASSGQGAGYTFGSGTRLTVV.

The chain joins TRBV4-1 to TRBJ2-1; TRBD2 agrees at 8 bases. With 3 bases clipped from V and 4 bases from J, the junction kept 11 bases outside the gene matches. This CDR3 is 17 amino acids long. Germline CDR1 and CDR2: MGHRA and YSYEKL. The CDR3 region is CASSQPIERGPYNEQFF. Here the CDR3 DNA reads TGCGCCAGCAGCCAGCCCATTGAGCGGGGGCCTTACAATGAGCAGTTCTTC.

This clone was found once. The rearrangement links TRBV4-3 to TRBJ2-3; TRBD1 aligns across 9 bases. After removal of 0 bases from V and 1 base from J, the junction contained 2 bases not matched to a gene. CDR1 and CDR2 from the germline V gene are LGHNA and YSLEER. The CDR3 contains 16 residues. The DNA of the CDR3 is TGCGCCAGCAGCCAAGAGGACAGGGGAGGCACAGATACGCAGTATTTT. This sequence encodes CASSQEDRGGTDTQYF.

The chain uses TRBV27 and TRBJ1-2, with D unclear. The germline V and J ends were trimmed by 3 bases and 5 bases, with 10 bases remaining between them. CDR1 is MNHEY, CDR2 SMNVEV, per germline (reference sequence). There are 13 residues in the CDR3. The CDR3 DNA reads TGTGCCAGCAGTTTTGGGTCAGGATATGGCTACACCTTC. Protein product: CASSFGSGYGYTF.

The rearrangement uses TRBV30 and TRBJ1-6; perhaps TRBD1 as D (6 bases). Germline V gene sequence: CDR1 GTSNPN, CDR2 SVGIG (reference sequence). V shed 5 bases and J shed 9 bases, with 20 bases lying between them. The CDR3 is 15 residues long. CDR3 nucleotides: TGTGCCTGGTCTGTCAGGGGAAGATTTGGTTCACCCCTCCACTTT. It yields the protein CAWSVRGRFGSPLHF.

The J gene is TRBJ2-7, the V gene TRBV7-8, with 8 bases lining up with TRBD2. The germline V gene encodes CDR1 SGHVS and CDR2 FQNEAQ. The trim removed 4 bases at V and 4 bases at J, leaving 6 bases unmatched. CDR3 length: 14 amino acids. CDR3: CASSSRGGRYEQYF. As DNA, the CDR3 is TGTGCCAGCAGCTCCCGGGGGGGGAGGTACGAGCAGTACTTC.

The chain carries TRBV19 and TRBJ2-5, with a weak D call TRBD2 (6 bases). There are 14 residues in the CDR3. V was clipped by 3 bases and J by 1 base, with 9 bases between them. From germline, CDR1 is LNHDA and CDR2 SQIVND (reference sequence). The CDR3: CASSIVGGQETQYF. In DNA form, the CDR3 reads TGTGCCAGTAGTATTGTCGGGGGCCAAGAGACCCAGTACTTC.

The chain carries TRBV6-4 and TRBJ1-4; D possibly corresponds to TRBD1 (6 bases). With 4 bases removed from V and 4 bases from J, the gap between germline ends came to 7 bases. The V gene's germline CDR1 is MRHNA and CDR2 SNTAGT. This CDR3 is 13 amino acids long. DNA for the CDR3: TGTGCCAGCAGTGCAGGGGATAATGAAAAACTGTTTTTT. This encodes CASSAGDNEKLFF.

The chain recombines TRBV7-2 with TRBJ1-6; possibly TRBD1 for D (5 bases). CDR3 size: 15 residues. The germline CDR1 and CDR2 sequences are SGHTA and FQGNSA. V lost 5 bases and J 5 bases, leaving 13 bases between the germline ends. In DNA, the CDR3 is TGTGCCAGCAGCCCCCAGGGAGGTGATAATTCACCCCTCCACTTT. Translation: CASSPQGGDNSPLHF.

CDR3 in amino acids: CASSPHRGTSYEQYF. CDR3 DNA sequence: TGTGCCAGCAGCCCCCACCGAGGCACCTCCTACGAGCAGTACTTC. This sequence joins TRBV9 and TRBJ2-7; D remains unclear. The germline V gene has CDR1 SGDLS and CDR2 YYNGEE. V lost 4 bases and J 0 bases, leaving 14 bases between the germline ends. This CDR3 has 15 residues.

This rearrangement joins TRBV9 to TRBJ2-2, with 7 bases fitting TRBD2. The CDR3 sequence is 16 residues long. The trim removed 2 bases at V and 6 bases at J, leaving 10 bases unmatched. CDR1 and CDR2 from the germline V gene are SGDLS and YYNGEE. CDR3 in DNA: TGTGCCAGCAGCGTTCGGCAAGCGGGGAGCTCCGGGGAGCTGTTTTTT. This translates into CASSVRQAGSSGELFF.

This sequence joins TRBV6-5 and TRBJ2-5; D possibly corresponds to TRBD2 (5 bases). The V and J ends lost 7 bases and 5 bases respectively, with 20 bases between them. The germline gives CDR1 MNHEY, CDR2 SVGAGI. The CDR3 contains 15 residues. The CDR3 is CASKDLGSPWETQYF. The CDR3 DNA follows: TGTGCCAGCAAGGATTTGGGGAGCCCTTGGGAGACCCAGTACTTC.

The V call is TRBV11-3, the J call TRBJ1-3; no reliable D call. CDR1 SGHNT and CDR2 YENEEA come from the germline V gene. The ends were cut back, 5 bases at V and 0 bases at J, with 8 bases in the middle. This CDR3 spans 14 amino acids. CDR3 sequence (DNA): TGTGCCAGCAGCCCAGGCTTCTCTGGAAACACCATATATTTT. Its protein product is CASSPGFSGNTIYF.

The rearrangement uses TRBV11-2 and TRBJ1-1; 7 nucleotides align to TRBD1. Germline CDR1 SGHAT, CDR2 FQNNGV. CDR3 length equals 16 residues. V lost 2 bases, J lost 1 base, and 7 bases stayed unmatched. This CDR3 is CASSLRSGGQNTEAFF. Here the CDR3 DNA reads TGTGCCAGCAGCTTAAGATCAGGGGGGCAGAACACTGAAGCTTTCTTT.

This clone occurred once. The J gene is TRBJ1-2, the V gene TRBV25-1; 11 nucleotides line up with TRBD1. The CDR3 has 15 amino acids. J lost 4 bases, V lost 4 bases, and 5 bases had no gene match. In germline, CDR1 is MGHDK, CDR2 SYGVNS. The CDR3 sequence is CASSVPGQGAYGYTF. Here the CDR3 DNA reads TGTGCCAGCAGTGTACCCGGACAGGGGGCCTATGGCTACACCTTC.

CDR3 sequence (DNA): TGTGCCAGCAGTTTAATGGGGGCTGAGCAGTTCTTC. Protein sequence: CASSLMGAEQFF. The V call is TRBV27, the J call TRBJ2-1, with a weak D call TRBD1 (6 bases). Germline-derived CDR1 and CDR2 are MNHEY and SMNVEV (reference sequence). V was shortened by 2 bases and J by 9 bases, with 8 bases between the two germline ends. This CDR3 region has 12 residues.

This chain connects TRBV9 to TRBJ1-1; D remains ambiguous. There are 13 residues in the CDR3. With 0 bases removed from V and 5 bases from J, the gap between germline ends came to 8 bases. The germline V gene has CDR1 SGDLS and CDR2 YYNGEE. The CDR3 DNA reads TGTGCCAGCAGCGTAGTGTCACAGACTGAAGCTTTCTTT. It is translated as CASSVVSQTEAFF.

V gene TRBV4-3 combines with J gene TRBJ1-6, with 8 bases identical to TRBD1. Germline loops: CDR1 LGHNA, CDR2 YSLEER. The ends lost 4 bases at V and 10 bases at J; junction bases unmatched: 12. The CDR3 length is 16 residues. As DNA, the CDR3 is TGCGCCAGCAGCCTCGAATCGGGGACAGGCGGATCACCCCTCCACTTT. It yields the protein CASSLESGTGGSPLHF.